This entry concerns a single T cell receptor (beta chain). Antigen: not known. These data originate in a study of identical twins. General study results and limits: Within twin pairs, the out-of-frame alpha sequences they shared showed excess low generation probability.

There are 14 residues in the CDR3. V lost 4 bases and J lost 1, with 11 bases in between. Germline V gene sequence: CDR1 SGHDT, CDR2 YYEEEE. TCRdb analysed the 5' RACE reads with MiXCR anew, one entry per CDR3 protein. The sample carries nearly 650,000 distinct CDR3 sequences, just over 7% recorded once. The same specimen was also included in a second study, on yellow fever vaccine responses in identical twins.

This sequence was found in a woman aged 18 to 35 in good health. What was sequenced was PBMCs. This chain uses TRBV5-6 with TRBJ1-1; weak D call: TRBD1 (6 bases). This chain's CDR3 is CASSTRGGNTEAFF. The CDR3 DNA reads TGTGCCAGCAGCACCAGGGGAGGGAACACTGAAGCTTTCTTT. The full variable domain, its missing parts supplied by reference TRBV5-6 and TRBJ1-1, is DAGVTQSPTHLIKTRGQQVTLRCSPKSGHDTVSWYQQALGQGPQFIFQYYEEEERQRGNFPDRFSGHQFPNYSSELNVNALLLGDSALYLCASSTRGGNTEAFFGQGTRLTVV.